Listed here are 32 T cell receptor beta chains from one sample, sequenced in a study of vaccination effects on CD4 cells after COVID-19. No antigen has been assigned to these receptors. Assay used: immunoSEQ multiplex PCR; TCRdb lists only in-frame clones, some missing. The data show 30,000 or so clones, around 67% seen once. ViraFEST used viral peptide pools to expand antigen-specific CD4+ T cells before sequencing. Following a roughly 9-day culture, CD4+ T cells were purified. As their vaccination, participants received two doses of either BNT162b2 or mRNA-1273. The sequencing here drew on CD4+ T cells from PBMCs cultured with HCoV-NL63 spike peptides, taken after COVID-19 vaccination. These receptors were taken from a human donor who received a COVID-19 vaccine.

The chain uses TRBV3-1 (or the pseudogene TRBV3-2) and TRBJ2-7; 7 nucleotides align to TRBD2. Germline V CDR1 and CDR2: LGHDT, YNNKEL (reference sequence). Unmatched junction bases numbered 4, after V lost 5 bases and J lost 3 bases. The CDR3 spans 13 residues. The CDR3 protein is CASSVGLDYEQYF. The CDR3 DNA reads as TGTGCCAGCAGCGTAGGACTAGACTACGAGCAGTACTTC.

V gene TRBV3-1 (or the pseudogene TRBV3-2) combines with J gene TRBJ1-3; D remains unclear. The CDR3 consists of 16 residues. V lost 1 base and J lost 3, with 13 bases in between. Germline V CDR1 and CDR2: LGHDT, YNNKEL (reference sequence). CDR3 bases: TGTGCCAGCAGCCAAGGTCAAGGGTTTTTTGGAAACACCATATATTTT. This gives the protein CASSQGQGFFGNTIYF.

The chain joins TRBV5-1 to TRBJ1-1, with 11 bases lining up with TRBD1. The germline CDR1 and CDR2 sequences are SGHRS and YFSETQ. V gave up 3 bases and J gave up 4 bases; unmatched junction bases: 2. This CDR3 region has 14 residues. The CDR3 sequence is CASSWTGGPTEAFF. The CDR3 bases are TGCGCCAGCAGCTGGACAGGGGGCCCCACTGAAGCTTTCTTT. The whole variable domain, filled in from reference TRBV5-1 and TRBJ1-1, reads KAGVTQTPRYLIKTRGQQVTLSCSPISGHRSVSWYQQTPGQGLQFLFEYFSETQRNKGNFPGRFSGRQFSNSRSEMNVSTLELGDSALYLCASSWTGGPTEAFFGQGTRLTVV.

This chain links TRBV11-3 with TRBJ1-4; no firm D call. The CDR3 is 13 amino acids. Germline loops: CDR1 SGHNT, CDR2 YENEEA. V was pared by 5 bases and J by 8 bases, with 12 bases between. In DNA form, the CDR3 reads TGTGCCAGCAGCCATCCGGCGCGCGAAAAACTGTTTTTT. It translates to CASSHPAREKLFF.

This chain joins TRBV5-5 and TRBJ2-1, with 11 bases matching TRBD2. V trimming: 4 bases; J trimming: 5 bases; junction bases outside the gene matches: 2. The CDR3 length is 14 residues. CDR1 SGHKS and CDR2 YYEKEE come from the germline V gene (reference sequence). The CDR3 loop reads CASSRGLADNEQFF. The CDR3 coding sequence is TGTGCCAGCAGCCGGGGACTAGCGGACAATGAGCAGTTCTTC.

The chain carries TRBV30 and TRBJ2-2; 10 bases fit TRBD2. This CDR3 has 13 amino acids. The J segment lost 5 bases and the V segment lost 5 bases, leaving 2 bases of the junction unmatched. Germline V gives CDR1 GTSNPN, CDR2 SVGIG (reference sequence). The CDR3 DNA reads TGTGCCTGGGGACTAGCGGCAACCGGGGAGCTGTTTTTT. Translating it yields CAWGLAATGELFF. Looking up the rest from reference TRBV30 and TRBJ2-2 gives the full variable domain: SQTIHQWPATLVQPVGSPLSLECTVEGTSNPNLYWYRQAAGRGLQLLFYSVGIGQISSEVPQNLSASRPQDRQFILSSKKLLLSDSGFYLCAWGLAATGELFFGEGSRLTVL.

CDR3 loop: CATSDFGLAGVADTQYF. The CDR3 DNA is TGTGCCACCAGTGATTTCGGGCTAGCGGGGGTGGCAGATACGCAGTATTTT. The rearrangement joins TRBV24-1 to TRBJ2-3; 10 nucleotides match TRBD2. Germline-derived CDR1 and CDR2 are KGHDR and SFDVKD. The CDR3 covers 17 residues. Losses at the gene ends were 1 base for V and 4 bases for J; bases not matched to a gene: 7.

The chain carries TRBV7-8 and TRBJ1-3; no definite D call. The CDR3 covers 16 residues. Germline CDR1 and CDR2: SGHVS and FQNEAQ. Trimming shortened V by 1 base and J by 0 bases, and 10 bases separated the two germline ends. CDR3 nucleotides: TGTGCCAGCAGCTTAGTCGGGTTGAGCTCTGGAAACACCATATATTTT. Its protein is CASSLVGLSSGNTIYF.

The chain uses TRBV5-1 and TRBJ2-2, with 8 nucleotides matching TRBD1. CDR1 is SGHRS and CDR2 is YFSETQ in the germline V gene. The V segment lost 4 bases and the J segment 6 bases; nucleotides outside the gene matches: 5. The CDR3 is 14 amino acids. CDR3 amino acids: CASSVDREAGELFF. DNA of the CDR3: TGCGCCAGCAGCGTGGACAGGGAGGCCGGGGAGCTGTTTTTT.

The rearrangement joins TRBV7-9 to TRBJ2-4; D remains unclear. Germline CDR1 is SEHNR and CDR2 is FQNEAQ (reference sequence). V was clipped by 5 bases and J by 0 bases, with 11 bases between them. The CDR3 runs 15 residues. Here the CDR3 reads CASSAPELAKNIQYF. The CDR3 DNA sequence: TGTGCCAGCAGCGCCCCGGAACTAGCCAAAAACATTCAGTACTTC.

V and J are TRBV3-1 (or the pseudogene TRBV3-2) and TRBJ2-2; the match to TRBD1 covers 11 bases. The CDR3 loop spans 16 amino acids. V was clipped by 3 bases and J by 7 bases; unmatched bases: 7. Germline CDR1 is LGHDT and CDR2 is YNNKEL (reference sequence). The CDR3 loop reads CASSHGQGALHGELFF. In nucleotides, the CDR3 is TGTGCCAGCAGCCACGGACAGGGGGCGCTTCACGGGGAGCTGTTTTTT.

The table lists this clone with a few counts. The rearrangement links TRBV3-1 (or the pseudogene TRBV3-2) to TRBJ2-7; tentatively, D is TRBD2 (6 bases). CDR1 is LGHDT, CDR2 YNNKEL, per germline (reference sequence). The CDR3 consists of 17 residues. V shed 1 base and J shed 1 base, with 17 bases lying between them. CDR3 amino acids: CASSQGPTGTGSYEQYF. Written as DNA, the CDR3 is TGTGCCAGCAGCCAAGGACCTACCGGGACTGGATCCTACGAGCAGTACTTC.

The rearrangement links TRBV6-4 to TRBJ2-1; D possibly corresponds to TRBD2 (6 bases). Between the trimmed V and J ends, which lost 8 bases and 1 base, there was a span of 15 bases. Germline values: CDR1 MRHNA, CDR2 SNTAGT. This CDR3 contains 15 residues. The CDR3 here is CASRDSYLSYNEQFF. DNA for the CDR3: TGTGCCAGCCGGGACTCTTACTTATCCTACAATGAGCAGTTCTTC.

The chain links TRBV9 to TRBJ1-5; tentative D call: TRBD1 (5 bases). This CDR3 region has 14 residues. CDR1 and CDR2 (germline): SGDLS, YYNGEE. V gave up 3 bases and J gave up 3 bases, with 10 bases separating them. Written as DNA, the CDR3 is TGTGCCAGCAGCGGCCGGGACCCCAATCAGCCCCAGCATTTT. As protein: CASSGRDPNQPQHF.

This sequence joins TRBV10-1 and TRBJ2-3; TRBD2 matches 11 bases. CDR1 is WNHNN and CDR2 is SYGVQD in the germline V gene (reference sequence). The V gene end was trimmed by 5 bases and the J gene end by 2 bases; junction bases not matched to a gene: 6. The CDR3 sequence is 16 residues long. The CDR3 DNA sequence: TGCGCCAGCAGTTCGGCTAGCGGGGGGAACACAGATACGCAGTATTTT. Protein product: CASSSASGGNTDTQYF.

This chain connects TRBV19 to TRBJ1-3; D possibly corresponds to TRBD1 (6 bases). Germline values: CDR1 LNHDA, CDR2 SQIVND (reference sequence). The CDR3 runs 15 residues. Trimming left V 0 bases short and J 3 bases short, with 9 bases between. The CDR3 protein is CASSIDPGVGNTIYF. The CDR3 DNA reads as TGTGCCAGTAGTATAGACCCAGGGGTTGGAAACACCATATATTTT.

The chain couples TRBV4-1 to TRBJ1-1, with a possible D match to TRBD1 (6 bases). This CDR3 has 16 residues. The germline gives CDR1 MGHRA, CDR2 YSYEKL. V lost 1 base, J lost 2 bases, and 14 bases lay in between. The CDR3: CASSQVGAPGNTEAFF. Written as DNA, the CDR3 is TGCGCCAGCAGCCAAGTGGGGGCCCCGGGAAACACTGAAGCTTTCTTT.

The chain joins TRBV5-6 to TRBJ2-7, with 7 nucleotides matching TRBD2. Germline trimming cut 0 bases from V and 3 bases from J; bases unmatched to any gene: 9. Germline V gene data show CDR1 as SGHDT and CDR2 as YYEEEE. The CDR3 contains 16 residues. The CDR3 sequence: CASSLAGGRDNYEQYF. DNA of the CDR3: TGTGCCAGCAGCTTGGCTGGAGGGAGGGATAACTACGAGCAGTACTTC.

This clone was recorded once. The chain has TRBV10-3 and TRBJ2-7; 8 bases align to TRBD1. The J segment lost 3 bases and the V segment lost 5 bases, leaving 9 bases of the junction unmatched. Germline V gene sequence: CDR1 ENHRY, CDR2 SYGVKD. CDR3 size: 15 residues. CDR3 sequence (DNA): TGTGCCATCAGTTCCCAGGACAGGGCAGGCTACGAGCAGTACTTC. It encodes CAISSQDRAGYEQYF.

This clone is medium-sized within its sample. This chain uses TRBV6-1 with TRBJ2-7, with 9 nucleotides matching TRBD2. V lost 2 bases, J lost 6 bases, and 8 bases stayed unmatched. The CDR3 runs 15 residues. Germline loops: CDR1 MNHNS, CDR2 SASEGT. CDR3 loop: CASSESSSGSSEQYF. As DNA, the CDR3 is TGTGCCAGCAGTGAAAGTAGTAGCGGGAGTAGCGAGCAGTACTTC.

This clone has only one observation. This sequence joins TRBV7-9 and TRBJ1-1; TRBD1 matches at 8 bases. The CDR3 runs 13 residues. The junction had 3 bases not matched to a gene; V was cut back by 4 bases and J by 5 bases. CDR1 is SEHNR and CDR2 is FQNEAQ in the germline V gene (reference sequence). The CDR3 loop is CASSSQGATEAFF. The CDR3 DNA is TGTGCCAGCAGCTCTCAGGGGGCTACTGAAGCTTTCTTT.

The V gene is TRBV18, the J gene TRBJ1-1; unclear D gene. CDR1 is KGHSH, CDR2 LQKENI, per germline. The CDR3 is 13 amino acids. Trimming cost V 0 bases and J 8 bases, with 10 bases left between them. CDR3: CASSPPVALEAFF. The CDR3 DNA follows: TGTGCCAGCTCACCACCGGTGGCTTTAGAAGCTTTCTTT. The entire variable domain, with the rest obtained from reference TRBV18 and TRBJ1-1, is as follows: NAGVMQNPRHLVRRRGQEARLRCSPMKGHSHVYWYRQLPEEGLKFMVYLQKENIIDESGMPKERFSAEFPKEGPSILRIQQVVRGDSAAYFCASSPPVALEAFFGQGTRLTVV.

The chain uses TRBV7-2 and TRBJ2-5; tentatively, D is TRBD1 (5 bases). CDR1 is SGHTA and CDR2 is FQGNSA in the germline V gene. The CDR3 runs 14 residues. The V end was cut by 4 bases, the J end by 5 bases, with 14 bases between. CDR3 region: CASSSKGHRETQYF. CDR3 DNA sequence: TGTGCCAGCAGCTCGAAAGGACACAGGGAGACCCAGTACTTC.

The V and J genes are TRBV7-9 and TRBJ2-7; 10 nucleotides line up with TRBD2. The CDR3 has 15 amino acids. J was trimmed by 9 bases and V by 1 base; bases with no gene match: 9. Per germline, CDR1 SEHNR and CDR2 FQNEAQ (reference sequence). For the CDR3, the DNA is TGTGCCAGCAGCTTAGGTCTAGCGGGAGCGAAAGTGCAGTACTTC. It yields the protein CASSLGLAGAKVQYF.

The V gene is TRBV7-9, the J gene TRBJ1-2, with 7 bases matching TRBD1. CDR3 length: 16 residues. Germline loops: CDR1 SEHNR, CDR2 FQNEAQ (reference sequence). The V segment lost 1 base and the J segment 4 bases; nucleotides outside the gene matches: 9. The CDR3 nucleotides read TGTGCCAGCAGCTTAGGGGGAATACAGGGGAGCTATGGCTACACCTTC. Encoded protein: CASSLGGIQGSYGYTF.

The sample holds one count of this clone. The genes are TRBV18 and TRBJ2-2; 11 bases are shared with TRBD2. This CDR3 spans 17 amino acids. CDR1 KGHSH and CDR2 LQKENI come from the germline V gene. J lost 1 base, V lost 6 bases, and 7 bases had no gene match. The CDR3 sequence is CASSPPLAGGNTGELFF. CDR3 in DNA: TGTGCCAGCTCGCCCCCTCTAGCGGGAGGGAACACCGGGGAGCTGTTTTTT.

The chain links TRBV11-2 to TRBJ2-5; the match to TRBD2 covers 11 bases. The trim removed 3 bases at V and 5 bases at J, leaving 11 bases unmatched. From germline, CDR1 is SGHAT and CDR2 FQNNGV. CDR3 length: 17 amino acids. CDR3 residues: CASSFTRASGGLETQYF. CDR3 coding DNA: TGTGCCAGCAGCTTTACCCGGGCTAGCGGGGGGCTGGAGACCCAGTACTTC.

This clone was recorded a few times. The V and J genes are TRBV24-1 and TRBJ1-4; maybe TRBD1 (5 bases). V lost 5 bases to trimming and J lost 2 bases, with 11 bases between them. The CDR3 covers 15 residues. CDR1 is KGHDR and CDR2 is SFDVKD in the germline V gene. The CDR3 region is CATSGGGGTNEKLFF. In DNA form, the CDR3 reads TGTGCCACCAGTGGCGGCGGGGGGACTAATGAAAAACTGTTTTTT.

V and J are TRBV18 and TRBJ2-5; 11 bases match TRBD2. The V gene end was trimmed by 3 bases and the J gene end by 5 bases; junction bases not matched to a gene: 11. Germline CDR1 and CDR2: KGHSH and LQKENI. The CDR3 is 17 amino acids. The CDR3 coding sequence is TGTGCCAGCTCACCGGGGACTAGCGGAGCTCTCCGGGAGACCCAGTACTTC. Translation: CASSPGTSGALRETQYF.

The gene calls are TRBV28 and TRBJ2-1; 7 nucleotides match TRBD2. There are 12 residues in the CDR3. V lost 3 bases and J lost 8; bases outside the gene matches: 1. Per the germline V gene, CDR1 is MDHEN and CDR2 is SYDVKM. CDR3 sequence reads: CASSLGGDEQFF. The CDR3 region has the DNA TGTGCCAGCAGTTTGGGAGGGGATGAGCAGTTCTTC.

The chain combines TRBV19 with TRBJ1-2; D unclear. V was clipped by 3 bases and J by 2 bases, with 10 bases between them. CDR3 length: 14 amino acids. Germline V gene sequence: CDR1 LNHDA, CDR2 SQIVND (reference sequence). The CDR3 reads CASSIEGSNYGYTF. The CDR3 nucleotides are TGTGCCAGTAGTATCGAAGGTTCAAACTATGGCTACACCTTC.

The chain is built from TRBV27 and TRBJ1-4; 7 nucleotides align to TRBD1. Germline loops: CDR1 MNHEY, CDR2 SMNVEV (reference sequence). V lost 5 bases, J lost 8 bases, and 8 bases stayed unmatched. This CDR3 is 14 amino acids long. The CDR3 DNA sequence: TGTGCCAGCAGTCTACAGGGGATAGGGGAAAAACTGTTTTTT. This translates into CASSLQGIGEKLFF.